Given below is one T cell receptor (beta chain) in context. One Seattle source followed patients from active infection through their disease course. This specimen belongs to a study of blood T cell repertoires in COVID-19. Study as a whole: COVID-19 samples from acute and convalescent phases originated in the United States, Italy and Spain.

Original processing notes: Amplification with reference gene primers provided the estimates of nucleated cell counts. This table comes from immunoSEQ multiplex PCR, and its TCRdb copy is limited to in-frame clones, with some not included. The DNA gave D and trimming, while V, J and clone size come from that table. The data hold 150,000 to 180,000 clones, with roughly 80% observed a single time. Source material: peripheral blood. This sequence was found in a woman aged 60 to 75 with COVID-19, enrolled during active disease.

CDR3 in DNA: TGTGCCAGCAGCTTGAGGACCGGGACACATTCACCCCTCCACTTT. Translated, it gives CASSLRTGTHSPLHF. V usage is TRBV5-6 and J usage is TRBJ1-6, with D possibly matching TRBD1 (6 bases). Trimming removed 1 base from V and 8 bases from J, with 13 bases in between. The CDR3 is made up of 15 amino acids. Germline V gene data show CDR1 as SGHDT and CDR2 as YYEEEE. The entire variable domain, with the rest obtained from reference TRBV5-6 and TRBJ1-6, is as follows: DAGVTQSPTHLIKTRGQQVTLRCSPKSGHDTVSWYQQALGQGPQFIFQYYEEEERQRGNFPDRFSGHQFPNYSSELNVNALLLGDSALYLCASSLRTGTHSPLHFGNGTRLTVT.